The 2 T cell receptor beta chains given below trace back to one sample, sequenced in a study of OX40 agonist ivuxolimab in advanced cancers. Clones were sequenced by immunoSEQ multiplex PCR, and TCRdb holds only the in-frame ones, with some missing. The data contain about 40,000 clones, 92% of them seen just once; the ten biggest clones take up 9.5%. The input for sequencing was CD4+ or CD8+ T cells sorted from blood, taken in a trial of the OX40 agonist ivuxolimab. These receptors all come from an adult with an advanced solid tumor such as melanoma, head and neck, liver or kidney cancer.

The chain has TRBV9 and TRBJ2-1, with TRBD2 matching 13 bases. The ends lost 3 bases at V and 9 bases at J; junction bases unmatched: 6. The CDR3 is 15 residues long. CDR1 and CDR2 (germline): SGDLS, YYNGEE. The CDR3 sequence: CASSAWTSGSLEQFF. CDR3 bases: TGTGCCAGCAGCGCCTGGACTAGCGGGAGCCTTGAGCAGTTCTTC.

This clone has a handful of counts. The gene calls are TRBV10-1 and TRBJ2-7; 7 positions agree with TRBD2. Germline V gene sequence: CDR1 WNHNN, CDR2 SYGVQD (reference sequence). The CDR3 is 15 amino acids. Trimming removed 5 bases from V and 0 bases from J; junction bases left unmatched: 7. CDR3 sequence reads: CASSPGGLSSYEQYV. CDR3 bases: TGCGCCAGCAGTCCCGGGGGGTTAAGCTCCTACGAGCAGTACGTC.